These T cell receptor beta chains were read from a single sample in a study of blood T cell repertoires in COVID-19. The method was immunoSEQ multiplex PCR; TCRdb's version includes in-frame clones alone and lacks a portion of them. The table records about 200,000 clones, 70% to 90% of them present only once. Sequencing was done on a sample of peripheral blood. The receptors originated from a woman of 80 years or more with acute or convalescent COVID-19. Each CDR3 is given with its conserved first and last residue. The order of the fields is V gene, J gene, CDR3 protein.

v_call: TRBV7-2; j_call: TRBJ1-5; cdr3_aa: CASSSRPRTGDNQPQHF
v_call: TRBV30; j_call: TRBJ2-7; cdr3_aa: CALRAGPARQYF
v_call: TRBV19; j_call: TRBJ1-1; cdr3_aa: CASMPPGLDTEAFF
v_call: TRBV4-3; j_call: TRBJ2-1; cdr3_aa: CASSPTRLAYNEQFF
v_call: TRBV6-5; j_call: TRBJ1-2; cdr3_aa: CASSYTPGQHYGYTF
v_call: TRBV5-1; j_call: TRBJ2-1; cdr3_aa: CASSREGAWVNEQFF
v_call: TRBV5-1; j_call: TRBJ1-6; cdr3_aa: CASSSTGEGSPLHF
v_call: TRBV6-5; j_call: TRBJ1-5; cdr3_aa: CASSYWRDYSNQPQHF
v_call: TRBV19; j_call: TRBJ1-5; cdr3_aa: CASSIPSYNQPQHF
v_call: TRBV4-2; j_call: TRBJ1-2; cdr3_aa: CASSPGQAGDGYTF
v_call: TRBV30; j_call: TRBJ1-2; cdr3_aa: CAWSVTTLQVKTF
v_call: TRBV2; j_call: TRBJ1-2; cdr3_aa: CASSEPYRTGRYNGYTF
v_call: TRBV4-2; j_call: TRBJ2-3; cdr3_aa: CASSQTLALSTDTQYF
v_call: TRBV28; j_call: TRBJ2-7; cdr3_aa: CASGSGQGSEQYF
v_call: TRBV14; j_call: TRBJ1-5; cdr3_aa: CASSQSYPGVPPQHF
v_call: TRBV7-2; j_call: TRBJ2-7; cdr3_aa: CASSLITSGSHEQYF
v_call: TRBV4-3; j_call: TRBJ2-7; cdr3_aa: CASSEAFATVYEQYF
v_call: TRBV12-3/TRBV12-4; j_call: TRBJ1-1; cdr3_aa: CASSSTGYTEAFF
v_call: TRBV11-3; j_call: TRBJ2-7; cdr3_aa: CASSLRGGEQYF
v_call: TRBV30; j_call: TRBJ1-2; cdr3_aa: CAWSVVQGIFYTF
v_call: TRBV9; j_call: TRBJ2-5; cdr3_aa: CASSVVGNQETQYF
v_call: TRBV5-1; j_call: TRBJ1-1; cdr3_aa: CASSLPTGGGTEAFF
v_call: TRBV5-1; j_call: TRBJ2-7; cdr3_aa: CASSLGQDSYEQYF
v_call: TRBV5-1; j_call: TRBJ2-4; cdr3_aa: CASSLIGGAKNIQYF
v_call: TRBV9; j_call: TRBJ2-3; cdr3_aa: CASSVGTGRADTQYF
v_call: TRBV7-2; j_call: TRBJ1-1; cdr3_aa: CASSTGQGGTEAFF
v_call: TRBV20-1; j_call: TRBJ2-3; cdr3_aa: CSASPRLAGGGDTQYF
v_call: TRBV6-5; j_call: TRBJ1-5; cdr3_aa: CASSPTGFPHQPQHF
v_call: TRBV30; j_call: TRBJ1-4; cdr3_aa: CAWSGVGTGLGSEKLFF
v_call: TRBV18; j_call: TRBJ2-1; cdr3_aa: CASSTGAAYNEQFF
v_call: TRBV11-1; j_call: TRBJ1-1; cdr3_aa: CASSLDRDTEAFF
v_call: TRBV11-1; j_call: TRBJ1-1; cdr3_aa: CASSLTGNTEAFF
v_call: TRBV6-5; j_call: TRBJ1-5; cdr3_aa: CASSGRNQPQHF
v_call: TRBV7-2; j_call: TRBJ2-7; cdr3_aa: CASSLGPGGLYEQYF
v_call: TRBV12-3/TRBV12-4; j_call: TRBJ2-7; cdr3_aa: CASSMDFPYEQYF
v_call: TRBV3-1/TRBV3-2; j_call: TRBJ2-5; cdr3_aa: CASPSQETQYF
v_call: TRBV4-3; j_call: TRBJ2-3; cdr3_aa: CASSQDLGGYRTQYF
v_call: TRBV28; j_call: TRBJ2-5; cdr3_aa: CASSLPLAARTQYF
v_call: TRBV3-1/TRBV3-2; j_call: TRBJ2-1; cdr3_aa: CASSLGQASYNEQFF
v_call: TRBV28; j_call: TRBJ2-7; cdr3_aa: CASSPGLAASYEQYF
v_call: TRBV19; j_call: TRBJ1-1; cdr3_aa: CASRDSTEIEAFF
v_call: TRBV29-1; j_call: TRBJ1-4; cdr3_aa: CSALEGDEKLFF